This TCR beta chain was captured in a study of T cells in localized non-small cell lung cancer (dated by TCRdb to about 2020). For context, the study as a whole: The study analyzed T cell repertoires of around 250 early-stage NSCLC patients, comparing tumors and uninvolved tumor-adjacent lungs. The cohort was made up of some 240 treatment-naive NSCLC patients whose localized lung tumors had been resected. NSCLC patients had a mean age of roughly 66 years, and 129 were male and around 110 female. Study-wide conclusions, independent of this receptor: Because the study design was exploratory, TCR variables were selected using unadjusted p-values without false-discovery rate correction. Of the top 100 tumor clones, a median of approximately 60 were detected in paired uninvolved adjacent lung; approximately 30 were also among that lung's top 100. The highest T cell clonality was observed in uninvolved tumor-adjacent lung, where clonality exceeded that of tumor, suggesting that antigenic responses were more focused in uninvolved tumor-adjacent lung. Longer overall survival was associated with higher blood T cell density, whereas shorter survival was associated with higher adjacent-lung clonality. Multi-region tumor sequencing was not performed, so intratumor heterogeneity could not be excluded.

For this clone: Its antigen specificity is not known. Base qualities were left out, and no much larger clone turns up one base away.

Reading the germline V gene gives CDR1 SGHTS and CDR2 YDEGEE. The germline ends are 8 bases apart after V is trimmed by 4 bases and J by 4 bases. The CDR3 holds 13 amino acids from the cysteine to the phenylalanine. Only the CDR3 part of the read is kept: 39 bases, read in frame from the first base. TCR beta CDR3 regions were sequenced from DNA using the immunoSEQ Assay. As for the authors' bioinformatics: T cell density was computed as TCR beta template counts normalized to usable DNA estimated by amplifying housekeeping genes. Richness was estimated with the preseqR package, extrapolating to 400,000 templates for PBMC samples and 120,000 templates for tissue samples. Clonality was calculated as one minus Pielou's evenness. Differential abundance testing on productive amino-acid clonotypes, with a minimum total count of 5 and an alpha of 0.1, was used to identify tissue-enriched TCRs. The Jaccard Index and the Morisita Overlap Index were used to quantify repertoire overlap between compartments. GLIPH grouped TCR beta CDR3s together with public tetramer-defined viral CDR3s, and a viral motif had to include at least three viral sequences and also show V-gene enrichment. The source is immuneACCESS, and TCRdb retained only in-frame sequences with V and J called. Part of the clones is not carried over; for the studies checked, unresolved V genes explain less than half of this, and the remainder is unexplained. Clone size and the V and J calls come from that table; the DNA yielded D and trimming. Here the sample has about 33,000 clones; more than 75% occur a single time. Of the sample, 4% to 4.5% is held by the ten largest clones.

At diagnosis, peripheral blood, uninvolved tumor-adjacent lung and tumor were collected and stored as a combination of fresh-frozen and FFPE material. For TCR repertoire profiling, blood samples were analyzed in the form of peripheral blood mononuclear cells. The rearranged segments are TRBV5-8 and TRBJ1-4; no confident D gene assignment can be made. Here the sequenced sample was peripheral blood, taken before any cancer treatment. The sequence was obtained from a male donor aged 60 or older with stage III lung adenocarcinoma. The CDR3 in this case is CASSGWINEKLFF. The nucleotide sequence is given as TGTGCCAGCAGCGGTTGGATTAATGAAAAACTGTTTTTT.